This T cell receptor beta chain was profiled in a study of lymphopenia after photon versus proton radiotherapy. This clone showed up just a few times. This CDR3 has 15 residues. After removal of 4 bases from V and 4 bases from J, the junction contained 8 bases not matched to a gene. Germline assignment: CDR1 SGHRS and CDR2 YFSETQ. TCRdb keeps only in-frame clones here, not all; method: immunoSEQ multiplex PCR. The sample holds about 4,900 clones, approximately 88% seen once. The clonotype originates from a man older than 75 with cholangiocarcinoma. The input for sequencing was peripheral blood, taken from a patient treated with photon-based radiotherapy. The rearrangement joins TRBV5-1 to TRBJ2-3, with 8 bases matching TRBD1. DNA of the CDR3: TGCGCCAGCAGCGTGGGACAGGAGGGGGCAGATACGCAGTATTTT. This sequence encodes CASSVGQEGADTQYF.